This TCR beta chain is drawn from a study of cytomegalovirus exposure and HLA in healthy donors. Overall study results and limits: Follow-up analysis later connected one missense variant in DCLRE1C with trimming of TCR beta V- and J-genes. A few CMV-associated chains were confirmed in vitro to be specific for CMV antigens. Presence/absence analyses supposed approximately even sequencing depth among donors.

Trimming removed 4 bases from V and 2 bases from J; junction bases left unmatched: 5. This CDR3 region has 14 residues. Germline V gene lookup returns CDR1 SGHDT and CDR2 YYEEEE. The primer mix had 60 Vbeta and 13 Jbeta primers. Clones were read by immunoSEQ multiplex PCR, and TCRdb kept only the in-frame ones, dropping some. The table includes about 180,000 clones, 70% to 80% detected once. The count of this clone is one. What it binds is unknown. This sequence joins TRBV5-6 and TRBJ2-7, with TRBD1 matching over 8 bases. The TCR comes from a man aged 55 to 70 in good health and CMV-seronegative. The sequenced material came from PBMCs. CDR3 in DNA: TGTGCCAGCAGCCCACCGGGACAGGCCTACGAGCAGTACTTC. As protein: CASSPPGQAYEQYF.